The present T cell receptor (beta chain) was sequenced within a study of blood T cell repertoires in COVID-19. Produced via immunoSEQ multiplex PCR; TCRdb's table is partial and in-frame only. The top ten hold around 12% of the sample, which has approximately 100,000 clones, around 85% seen once. Germline V gene sequence: CDR1 MGHRA, CDR2 YSYEKL. J was trimmed by 13 bases and V by 4 bases; bases with no gene match: 16. The CDR3 is made up of 15 amino acids. The chain carries TRBV4-1 and TRBJ2-4, with TRBD2 matching 7 bases. The TCR comes from a human donor in a cohort sampled during active COVID-19. Sequenced material: peripheral blood. The CDR3 spells CASSPEGRGERWQYF. The CDR3 DNA reads as TGCGCCAGCAGCCCCGAGGGCCGGGGGGAAAGGTGGCAGTACTTC.